This TCR beta chain is drawn from a study of blood T cell repertoires in COVID-19. Clones were sequenced by immunoSEQ multiplex PCR, and TCRdb holds only the in-frame ones, with some missing. The repertoire consists of roughly 70,000 clones, with around 90% occurring once and the leading ten covering 1.5%. This CDR3 has 16 residues. V lost 6 bases to trimming and J lost 4 bases, with 21 bases between them. Germline V gene data show CDR1 as LNHDA and CDR2 as SQIVND (reference sequence). This clone was detected once. This chain links TRBV19 with TRBJ1-1, with D uncertain. The clonotype comes from a man aged 50 to 59 with acute or convalescent COVID-19. Input material: peripheral blood. CDR3 nucleotide sequence: TGTGCCAGTAGGAGAGACCCGGGGTCGGGTGGCACTGAAGCTTTCTTT. Its translation: CASRRDPGSGGTEAFF.